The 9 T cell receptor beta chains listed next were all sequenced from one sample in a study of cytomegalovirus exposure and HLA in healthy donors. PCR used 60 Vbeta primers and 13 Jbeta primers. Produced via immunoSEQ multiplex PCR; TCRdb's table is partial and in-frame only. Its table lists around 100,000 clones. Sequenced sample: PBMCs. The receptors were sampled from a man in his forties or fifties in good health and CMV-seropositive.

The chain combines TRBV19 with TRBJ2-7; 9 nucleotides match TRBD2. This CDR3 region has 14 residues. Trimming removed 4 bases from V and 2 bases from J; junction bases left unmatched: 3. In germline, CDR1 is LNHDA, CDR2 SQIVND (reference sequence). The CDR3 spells CASSRSGRTYEQYF. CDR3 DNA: TGTGCCAGTAGTAGGAGCGGGAGGACCTACGAGCAGTACTTC.

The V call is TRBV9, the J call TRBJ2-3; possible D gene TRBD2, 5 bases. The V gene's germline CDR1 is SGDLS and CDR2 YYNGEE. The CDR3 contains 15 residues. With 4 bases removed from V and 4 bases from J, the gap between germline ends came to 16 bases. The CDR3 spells CASSTRGLSPDTQYF. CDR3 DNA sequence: TGTGCCAGCAGCACCAGAGGACTCTCCCCAGATACGCAGTATTTT.

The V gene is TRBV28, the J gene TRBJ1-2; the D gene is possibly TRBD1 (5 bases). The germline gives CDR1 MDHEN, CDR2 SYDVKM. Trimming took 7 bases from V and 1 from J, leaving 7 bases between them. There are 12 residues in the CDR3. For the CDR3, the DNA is TGTGCCAGCATCCAGGGTAACTATGGCTACACCTTC. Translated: CASIQGNYGYTF.

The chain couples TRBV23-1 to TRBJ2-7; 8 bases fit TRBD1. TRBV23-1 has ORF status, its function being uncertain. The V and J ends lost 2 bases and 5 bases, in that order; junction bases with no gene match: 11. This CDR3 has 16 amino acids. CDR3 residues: CASSQLSDRDFHEQYF. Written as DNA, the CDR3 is TGCGCCAGCAGTCAACTCTCGGACAGGGACTTCCACGAGCAGTACTTC.

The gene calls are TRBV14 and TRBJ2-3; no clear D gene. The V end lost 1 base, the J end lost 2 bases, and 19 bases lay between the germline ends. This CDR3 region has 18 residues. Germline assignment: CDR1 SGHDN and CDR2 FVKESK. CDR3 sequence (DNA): TGTGCCAGCAGCCAAGTAGCAGATCCTCATACAAACACAGATACGCAGTATTTT. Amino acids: CASSQVADPHTNTDTQYF.

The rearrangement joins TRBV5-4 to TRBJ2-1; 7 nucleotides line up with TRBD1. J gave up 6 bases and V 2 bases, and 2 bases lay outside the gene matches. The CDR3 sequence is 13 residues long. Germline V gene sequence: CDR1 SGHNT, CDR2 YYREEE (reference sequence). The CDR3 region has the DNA TGTGCCAGCAGCTTCGGGACAGTCAATGAGCAGTTCTTC. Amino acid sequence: CASSFGTVNEQFF.

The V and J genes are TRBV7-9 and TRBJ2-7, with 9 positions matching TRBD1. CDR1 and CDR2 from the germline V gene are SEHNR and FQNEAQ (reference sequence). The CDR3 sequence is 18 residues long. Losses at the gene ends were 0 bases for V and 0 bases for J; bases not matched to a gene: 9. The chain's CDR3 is CASSLAIGDRASSYEQYF. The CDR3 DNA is TGTGCCAGCAGCTTAGCGATTGGGGACAGGGCCAGCTCCTACGAGCAGTACTTC.

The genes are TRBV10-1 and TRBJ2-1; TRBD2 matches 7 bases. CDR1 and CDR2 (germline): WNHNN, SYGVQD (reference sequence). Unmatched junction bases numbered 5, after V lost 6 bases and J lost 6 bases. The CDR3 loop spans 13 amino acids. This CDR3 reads CASSGGLVNEQFF. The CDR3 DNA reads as TGCGCCAGCAGCGGAGGACTAGTCAATGAGCAGTTCTTC.

CDR3 region: CASRLTAGVTDTQYF. Here the CDR3 DNA reads TGTGCCAGCAGACTCACAGCGGGAGTCACAGATACGCAGTATTTT. The chain couples TRBV6-5 to TRBJ2-3, with 8 bases identical to TRBD2. The CDR3 contains 15 residues. Germline CDR1 MNHEY, CDR2 SVGAGI. J gave up 2 bases and V 6 bases, and 7 bases lay outside the gene matches.